This T cell receptor beta chain was sequenced during a study of human T cells and chemical hapten exposure. Background on the study: Upper-back patches of 0.01% DPC were read at 6 days. Study-level findings and limits: Significantly more large CDR3 similarity clusters arose among expanded TCRs than among controls. Alopecia in the donors means their immune response may deviate from healthy people's.

In TCRdb, the RACE reads were re-called with MiXCR into one record per CDR3 protein. The sample holds tens of thousands of distinct CDR3 sequences, around an eighth seen once. As to time point: patch test 3, about 24 weeks after DPC sensitization. Treatment given: therapeutic diphenylcyclopropenone sensitization with weekly scalp DPC. The V segment lost 10 bases and the J segment 0 bases; nucleotides outside the gene matches: 13. CDR3 length: 16 residues. From germline, CDR1 is SGHTA and CDR2 FQGNSA. This clonotype was counted at least ten times. The antigen is not known. The starting material was whole blood, obtained in connection with sensitization to the hapten diphenylcyclopropenone (DPC). This clonotype was obtained from a man aged 25-45 years with alopecia areata. Some clones in this sample may be carry-over from other donors' samples. V usage is TRBV7-2 and J usage is TRBJ2-3, with TRBD1 matching 7 bases. Written as DNA, the CDR3 is TGTGCCACCCGGGACAGCCAGAGGTCTAGCACAGATACGCAGTATTTT. Amino acids: CATRDSQRSSTDTQYF.